This TCR beta chain appears in the sequencing data of a study of blood T cell repertoires in COVID-19. Turning to the study itself: Samples representing acute and convalescent COVID-19 were sourced from the United States, Italy and Spain.

Here immunoSEQ multiplex PCR was the method, and the copy in TCRdb shows in-frame clones only, minus some. The table has about 480,000 clones, over 75% seen once; the top ten hold less than 2%. The study recruited people aged roughly 18 to 100 years across 24 US areas. Participant-reported clinical history was the basis for cohort assignment. Resolution of symptoms, clearance, or two negative PCRs was present in recovered Cohort 3 donors. The ends were cut back, 2 bases at V and 5 bases at J, with 9 bases in the middle. The CDR3 is 13 amino acids. CDR1 and CDR2 from the germline V gene are SGHDT and YYEEEE.

Input material: PBMCs or T cells enriched from blood (not recorded which). This chain connects TRBV5-6 to TRBJ2-3; D is ambiguous. The TCR originated in a woman aged 40 to 50 who had recovered from COVID-19. The CDR3 DNA follows: TGTGCCAGCAGCTTACGGTTTCAAGATACGCAGTATTTT. The encoded protein is CASSLRFQDTQYF.